This TCR beta chain was recorded in a study of shared clonotypes between healthy human individuals. About the research overall: Every donor yielded three CD4 naive, three CD4 memory, two CD8 naive and one CD8 memory plate.

This clone was found once. Deep-level assay runs were performed. Repertoires were generated with immunoSEQ multiplex PCR, while TCRdb's copy carries only in-frame clones and drops some. The table includes 2 million to 2.5 million clones, about 92% detected once. This TCR was recovered from a young man in good health. Some clones in this sample may be carry-over from other donors' samples. The specimen sequenced was naive CD4+ T cells from PBMCs. Subset denoted: CD45RA+ positively selected.

The CDR3 reads CSVAVGESTYEQYF. The CDR3 DNA follows: TGCAGCGTTGCGGTGGGGGAGTCGACCTACGAGCAGTACTTC. V usage is TRBV29-1 and J usage is TRBJ2-7, with D possibly being TRBD1 or TRBD2 (5 bases each). This CDR3 region has 14 residues. The germline V gene encodes CDR1 SQVTM and CDR2 ANQGSEA. Trimming removed 4 bases at V and 2 bases at J, with 15 bases between.